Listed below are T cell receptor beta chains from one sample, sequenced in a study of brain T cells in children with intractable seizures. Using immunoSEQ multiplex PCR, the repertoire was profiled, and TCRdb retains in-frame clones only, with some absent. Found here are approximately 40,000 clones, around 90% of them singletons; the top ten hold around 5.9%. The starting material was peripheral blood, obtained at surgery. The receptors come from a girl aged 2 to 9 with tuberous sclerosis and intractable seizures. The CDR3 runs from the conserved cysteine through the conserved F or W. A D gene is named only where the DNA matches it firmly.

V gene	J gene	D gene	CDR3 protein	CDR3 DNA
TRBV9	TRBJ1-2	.	CASSPYGGSNYGYTF	TGTGCCAGCAGCCCGTATGGTGGATCTAACTATGGCTACACCTTC
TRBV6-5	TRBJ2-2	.	CASTIDRAGELFF	TGTGCCAGCACCATAGACCGGGCCGGGGAGCTGTTTTTT
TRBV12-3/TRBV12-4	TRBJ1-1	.	CASSFSGTEAFF	TGTGCCAGCAGTTTTAGCGGGACTGAAGCTTTCTTT
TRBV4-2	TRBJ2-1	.	CASSQDLRSSYNEQFF	TGTGCCAGCAGCCAAGATCTGAGGAGCTCCTACAATGAGCAGTTCTTC
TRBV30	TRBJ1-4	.	CAWSVSRKLFF	TGTGCCTGGAGTGTATCGCGAAAACTGTTTTTT
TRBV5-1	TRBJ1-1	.	CASSPNPQGNTEAFF	TGCGCCAGCAGCCCCAATCCCCAGGGGAACACTGAAGCTTTCTTT
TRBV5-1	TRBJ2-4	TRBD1	CASSLGQGGNIQYF	TGCGCCAGCAGCTTGGGACAGGGGGGTAACATTCAGTACTTC
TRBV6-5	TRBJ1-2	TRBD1	CASSRIQGGAGYTF	TGTGCCAGCAGCCGAATACAGGGGGGGGCCGGCTACACCTTC
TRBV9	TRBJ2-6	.	CASSASGNSGANVLTF	TGTGCCAGCAGCGCCTCAGGGAATTCTGGGGCCAACGTCCTGACTTTC
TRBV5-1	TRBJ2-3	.	CASSPGGPEDTQYF	TGCGCCAGCAGCCCTGGCGGCCCGGAGGATACGCAGTATTTT